This T cell receptor beta chain was observed in a study of cytomegalovirus exposure and HLA in healthy donors. Study-level points and caveats: About 87% or about 30% of the time was how often most TCR beta V segments were productive, according to an earlier analysis. TRBV6-2, TRBV6-3 and some other V segments were unresolvable in 87-base-pair reads.

The length of the CDR3 is 13 residues. CDR1 and CDR2 (germline): MNHEY, SMNVEV (reference sequence). Between the trimmed V and J ends, which lost 8 bases and 7 bases, there was a span of 17 bases. For this clone: Its antigen is as yet unknown.

The PCR used 60 Vbeta and 13 Jbeta primers. In the source study's methods: An analysis performed later counted 72 million or so unique TCR beta chains (around 9.9 million of them shared). TCRdb's copy holds only in-frame clones and misses some; the assay was immunoSEQ multiplex PCR. The V and J calls and clone size were taken over from that table, and D and trimming were inferred from the DNA. The data contain 110,000 or so clones, over 75% of them singletons. V usage is TRBV27 and J usage is TRBJ1-1, with a possible D match to TRBD1 (6 bases). This clonotype was sampled from a young woman in good health and CMV-seronegative. Sequencing input: PBMCs. CDR3: CASLRWDTSEAFF. DNA for the CDR3: TGTGCCAGCCTCAGGTGGGACACTAGTGAAGCTTTCTTT.